This T cell receptor (beta chain) was identified during a study of T-cell reconstitution after alpha-beta-depleted transplantation in children. Preparing the TCRbeta library involved the use of unique molecular identifiers. Using its own MiXCR run on the PCR reads, TCRdb lists one record per CDR3 protein. In the table there are about 240,000 distinct CDR3 sequences, around 13% of which are singletons. Per germline, CDR1 SGHDN and CDR2 FVKESK. V lost 0 bases and J lost 6; bases outside the gene matches: 19. The CDR3 length is 20 residues. The receptor's source is a human donor who donated a stem cell graft to a child with acute lymphoblastic leukemia. V gene TRBV14 combines with J gene TRBJ1-5, with TRBD1 identical over 8 bases. This specimen consisted of PBMCs from the stem cell graft donor, obtained from the stem cell graft. Written as DNA, the CDR3 is TGTGCCAGCAGCCAAGATCAAAAGATGATCCAGGGGGCGTTCAGTCAGCCCCAGCATTTT. Translating gives CASSQDQKMIQGAFSQPQHF.